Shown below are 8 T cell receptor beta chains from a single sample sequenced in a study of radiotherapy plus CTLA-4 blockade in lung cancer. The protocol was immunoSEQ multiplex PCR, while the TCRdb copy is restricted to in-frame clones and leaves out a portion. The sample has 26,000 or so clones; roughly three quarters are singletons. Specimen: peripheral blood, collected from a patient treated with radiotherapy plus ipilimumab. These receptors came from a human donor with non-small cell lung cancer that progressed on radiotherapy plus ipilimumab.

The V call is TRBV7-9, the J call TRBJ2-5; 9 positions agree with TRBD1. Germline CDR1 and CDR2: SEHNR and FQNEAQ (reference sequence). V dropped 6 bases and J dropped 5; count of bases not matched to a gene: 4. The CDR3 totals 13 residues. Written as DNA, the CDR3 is TGTGCCAGCAGATCTGGACAGGGGGAGACCCAGTACTTC. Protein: CASRSGQGETQYF.

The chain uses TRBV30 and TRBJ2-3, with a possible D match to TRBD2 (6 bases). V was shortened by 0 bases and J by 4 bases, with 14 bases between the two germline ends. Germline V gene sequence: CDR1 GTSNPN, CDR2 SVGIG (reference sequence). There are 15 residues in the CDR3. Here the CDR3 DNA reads TGTGCCTGGAGTGTATCGGGGAGGAGGGCAGATACGCAGTATTTT. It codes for CAWSVSGRRADTQYF.

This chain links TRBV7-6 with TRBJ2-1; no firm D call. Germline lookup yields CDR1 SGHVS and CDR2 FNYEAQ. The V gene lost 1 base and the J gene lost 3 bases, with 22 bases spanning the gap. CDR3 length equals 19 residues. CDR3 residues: CASSLGTDIGAPRYNEQFF. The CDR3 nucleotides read TGTGCCAGCAGCTTAGGGACCGACATTGGCGCACCTCGCTACAATGAGCAGTTCTTC.

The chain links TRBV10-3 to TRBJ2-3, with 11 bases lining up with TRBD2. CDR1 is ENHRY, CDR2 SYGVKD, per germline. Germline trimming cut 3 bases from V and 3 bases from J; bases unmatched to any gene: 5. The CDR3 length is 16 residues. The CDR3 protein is CAISEVAGGPTDTQYF. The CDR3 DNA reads TGTGCCATCAGTGAAGTAGCGGGAGGGCCTACAGATACGCAGTATTTT.

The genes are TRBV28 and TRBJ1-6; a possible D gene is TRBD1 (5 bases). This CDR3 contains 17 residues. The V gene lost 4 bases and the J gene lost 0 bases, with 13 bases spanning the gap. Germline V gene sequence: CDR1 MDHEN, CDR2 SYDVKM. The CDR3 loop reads CASSSPGGSSYNSPLHF. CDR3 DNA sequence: TGTGCCAGCAGTTCACCCGGGGGGAGCTCCTATAATTCACCCCTCCACTTT.

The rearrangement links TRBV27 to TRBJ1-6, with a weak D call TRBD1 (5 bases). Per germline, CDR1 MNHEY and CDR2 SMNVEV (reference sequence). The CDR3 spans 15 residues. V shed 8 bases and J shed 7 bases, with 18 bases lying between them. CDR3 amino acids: CASGAGTLGNSPLHF. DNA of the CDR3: TGTGCCAGCGGGGCCGGGACTCTGGGCAATTCACCCCTCCACTTT.

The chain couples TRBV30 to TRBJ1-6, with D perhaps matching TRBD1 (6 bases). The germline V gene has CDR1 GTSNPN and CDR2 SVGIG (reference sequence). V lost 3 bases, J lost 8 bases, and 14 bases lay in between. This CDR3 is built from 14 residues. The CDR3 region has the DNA TGTGCCTGGAGGACCCGACAGGTAGATTCACCCCTCCACTTT. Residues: CAWRTRQVDSPLHF.

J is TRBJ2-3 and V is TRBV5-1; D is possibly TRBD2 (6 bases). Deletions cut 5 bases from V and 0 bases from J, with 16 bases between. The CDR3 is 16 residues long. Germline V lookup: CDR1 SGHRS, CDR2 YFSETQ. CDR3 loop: CASSPFGGSSTDTQYF. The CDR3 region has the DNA TGCGCCAGCAGTCCGTTCGGGGGTTCTAGCACAGATACGCAGTATTTT.